This section outlines one T cell receptor beta chain sequence together with its context. The data were taken from a study of technical replicates of blood from several donors. The V gene end was trimmed by 1 base and the J gene end by 7 bases; junction bases not matched to a gene: 3. Looked up from germline, CDR1 is LNHNV and CDR2 is YYDKDF (reference sequence). The CDR3 contains 14 residues. Clones were sequenced by immunoSEQ multiplex PCR, and TCRdb holds only the in-frame ones, with some missing. The table records some 79,000 clones, more than 85% of them present only once. The receptor comes from a human donor in good health. Some clones in this sample may be carry-over from other donors' samples. The sample consisted of T cells isolated from PBMCs. This chain links TRBV15 with TRBJ1-5; 8 nucleotides align to TRBD1. CDR3 loop: CATSRAGGGQPQHF. The CDR3, as DNA: TGTGCCACCAGCAGAGCAGGGGGCGGACAGCCCCAGCATTTT.